This T cell receptor (beta chain) originates from a study of neurological immune-mediated disorders. Germline-derived CDR1 and CDR2 are KGHSH and LQKENI. The CDR3 totals 13 residues. TCRdb re-called the 5' RACE reads through MiXCR, storing one row per CDR3 protein. This table has around 60,000 distinct CDR3 sequences, 3% to 3.5% appearing once. This clonotype was counted at least ten times. At one of its ends the junction is not consistent with the germline gene, which may arise from a read error. The sequencing sample was made of PBMCs. V gene TRBV18 combines with J gene TRBJ2-1; 11 bases align to TRBD2. This TCR was sampled from a woman aged 55-70 years with multiple sclerosis. CDR3 loop: CASSPSFGSGRAF. The CDR3 DNA reads TGTGCCAGCTCACCAAGCTTTGGTAGCGGGAGGGCCTTC.